The entry below describes one T cell receptor (beta chain). These data originate in a study of blood T cell repertoires in COVID-19. Study-level information: Samples representing acute and convalescent COVID-19 were sourced from the United States, Italy and Spain. The cDNA or gDNA used as material had been derived from T cells, B-cell-depleted T cells, or PBMCs.

The study drew participants aged about 18 to 89 years from about two dozen US areas. CDR3 length: 14 amino acids. The junction had 7 bases not matched to a gene; V was cut back by 4 bases and J by 8 bases. The V gene's germline CDR1 is MDHEN and CDR2 SYDVKM. TCRdb keeps only in-frame clones here, not all; method: immunoSEQ multiplex PCR. Among about 210,000 clones listed, 87% were seen once. Material for sequencing was PBMCs or T cells enriched from blood (not recorded which). This chain connects TRBV28 to TRBJ2-1, with 8 bases fitting TRBD1. The receptor's source is a man younger than 35 with acute COVID-19. CDR3 region: CASSWEQGVDEQFF. The DNA of the CDR3 is TGTGCCAGCAGTTGGGAACAGGGGGTCGATGAGCAGTTCTTC. Variable domain in full (rest from reference TRBV28 and TRBJ2-1): DVKVTQSSRYLVKRTGEKVFLECVQDMDHENMFWYRQDPGLGLRLIYFSYDVKMKEKGDIPEGYSVSREKKERFSLILESASTNQTSMYLCASSWEQGVDEQFFGPGTRLTVL.